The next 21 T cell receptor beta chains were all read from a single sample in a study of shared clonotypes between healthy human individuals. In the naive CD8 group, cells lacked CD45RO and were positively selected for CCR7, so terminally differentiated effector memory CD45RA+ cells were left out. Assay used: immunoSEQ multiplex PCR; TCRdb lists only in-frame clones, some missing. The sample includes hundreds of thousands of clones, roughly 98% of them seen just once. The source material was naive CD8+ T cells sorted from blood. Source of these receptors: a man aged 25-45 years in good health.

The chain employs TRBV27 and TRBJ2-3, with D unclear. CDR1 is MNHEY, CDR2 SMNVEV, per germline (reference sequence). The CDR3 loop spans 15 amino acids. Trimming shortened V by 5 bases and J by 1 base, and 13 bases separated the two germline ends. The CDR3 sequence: CASSPRTHGTDTQYF. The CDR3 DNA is TGTGCCAGCAGTCCTCGAACCCACGGCACAGATACGCAGTATTTT.

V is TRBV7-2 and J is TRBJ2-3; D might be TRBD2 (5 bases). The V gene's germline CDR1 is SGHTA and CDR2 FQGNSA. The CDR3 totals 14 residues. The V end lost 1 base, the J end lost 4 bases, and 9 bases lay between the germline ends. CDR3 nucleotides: TGTGCCAGCAGCTTAGTTACTAGTTCAGATACGCAGTATTTT. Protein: CASSLVTSSDTQYF.

As DNA, the CDR3 is TGTGCCAGCAGCCCCGGACTAGCGGGAGTAAGGTCCTACAATGAGCAGTTCTTC. Amino acids: CASSPGLAGVRSYNEQFF. The rearrangement links TRBV7-7 to TRBJ2-1, with 13 bases aligning to TRBD2. Trimming took 5 bases from V and 1 from J; bases not matched to a gene: 8. Germline values: CDR1 SSHAT, CDR2 FNYEAQ (reference sequence). The CDR3 covers 18 residues.

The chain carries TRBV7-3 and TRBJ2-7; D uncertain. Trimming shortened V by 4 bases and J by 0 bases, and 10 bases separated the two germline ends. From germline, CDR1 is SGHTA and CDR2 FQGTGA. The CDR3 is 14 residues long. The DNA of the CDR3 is TGTGCCAGCAGCTCGGACGGAAGCTCCTACGAGCAGTACTTC. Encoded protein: CASSSDGSSYEQYF.

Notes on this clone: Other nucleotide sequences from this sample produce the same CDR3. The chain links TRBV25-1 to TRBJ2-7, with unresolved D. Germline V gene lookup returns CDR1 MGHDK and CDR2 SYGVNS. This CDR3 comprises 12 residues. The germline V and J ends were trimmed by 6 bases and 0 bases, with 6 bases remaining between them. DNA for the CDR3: TGTGCCAGCAGCGCTTCCTCCTACGAGCAGTACTTC. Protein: CASSASSYEQYF.

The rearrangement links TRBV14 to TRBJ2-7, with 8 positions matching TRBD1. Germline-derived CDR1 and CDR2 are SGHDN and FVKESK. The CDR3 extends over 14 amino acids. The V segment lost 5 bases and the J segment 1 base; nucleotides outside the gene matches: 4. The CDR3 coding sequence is TGTGCCAGCAGCTACAACAGGGGGTCCTACGAGCAGTACTTC. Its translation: CASSYNRGSYEQYF.

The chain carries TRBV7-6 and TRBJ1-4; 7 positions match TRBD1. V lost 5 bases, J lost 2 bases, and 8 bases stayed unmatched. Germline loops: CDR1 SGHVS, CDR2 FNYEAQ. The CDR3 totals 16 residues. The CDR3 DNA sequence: TGTGCCAGCAGCCCGCGACAGGGAGTGACTAATGAAAAACTGTTTTTT. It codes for CASSPRQGVTNEKLFF.

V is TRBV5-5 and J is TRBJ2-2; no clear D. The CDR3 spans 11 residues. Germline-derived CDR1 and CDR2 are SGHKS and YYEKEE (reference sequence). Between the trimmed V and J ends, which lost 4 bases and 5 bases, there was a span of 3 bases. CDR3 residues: CASSPTGELFF. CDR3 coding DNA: TGTGCCAGCAGCCCTACCGGGGAGCTGTTTTTT.

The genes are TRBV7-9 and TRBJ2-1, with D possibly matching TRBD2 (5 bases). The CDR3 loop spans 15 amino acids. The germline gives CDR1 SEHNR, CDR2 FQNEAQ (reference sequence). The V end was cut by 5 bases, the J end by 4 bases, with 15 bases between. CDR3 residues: CASSPRNSAYNEQFF. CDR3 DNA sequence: TGTGCCAGCAGCCCTAGGAATAGCGCTTACAATGAGCAGTTCTTC.

The CDR3 region has the DNA TGCGCCAGCAGCCAAGAGGGGCAGGGGATGCAGCCCCAGCATTTT. Translating it yields CASSQEGQGMQPQHF. The J gene is TRBJ1-5, the V gene TRBV4-1; TRBD1 might be the D (6 bases). Germline V lookup: CDR1 MGHRA, CDR2 YSYEKL. CDR3 length: 15 amino acids. The V gene lost 0 bases and the J gene lost 7 bases, with 13 bases spanning the gap.

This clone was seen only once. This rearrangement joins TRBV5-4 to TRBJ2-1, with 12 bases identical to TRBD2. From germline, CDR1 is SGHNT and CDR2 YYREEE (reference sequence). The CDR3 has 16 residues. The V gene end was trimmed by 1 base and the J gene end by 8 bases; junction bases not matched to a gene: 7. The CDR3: CASSLIGLAGGDEQFF. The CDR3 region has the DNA TGTGCCAGCAGCTTGATAGGGCTAGCGGGAGGGGATGAGCAGTTCTTC.

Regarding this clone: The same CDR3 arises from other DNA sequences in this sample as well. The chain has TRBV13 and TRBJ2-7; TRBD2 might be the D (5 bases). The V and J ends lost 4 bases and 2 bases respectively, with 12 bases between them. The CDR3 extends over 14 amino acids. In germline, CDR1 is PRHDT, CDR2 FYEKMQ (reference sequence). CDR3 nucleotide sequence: TGTGCCAGCAGCTCCCGGGATTCGGCCTACGAGCAGTACTTC. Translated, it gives CASSSRDSAYEQYF.

CDR3: CASSSTPGLSEGAKNIQYF. CDR3 DNA: TGTGCCAGCAGTTCAACCCCGGGACTATCAGAAGGAGCCAAAAACATTCAGTACTTC. The chain links TRBV27 to TRBJ2-4, with 7 bases that match TRBD2. V gave up 4 bases and J gave up 0 bases; unmatched junction bases: 15. The CDR3 is 19 amino acids. Per germline, CDR1 MNHEY and CDR2 SMNVEV (reference sequence).

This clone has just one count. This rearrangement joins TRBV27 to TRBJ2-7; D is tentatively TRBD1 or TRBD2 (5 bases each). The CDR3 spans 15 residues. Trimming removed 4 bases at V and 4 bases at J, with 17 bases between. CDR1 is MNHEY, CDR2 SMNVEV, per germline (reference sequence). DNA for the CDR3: TGTGCCAGCAGTTACGGCGCAGGGAGTGGTTACGAGCAGTACTTC. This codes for CASSYGAGSGYEQYF.

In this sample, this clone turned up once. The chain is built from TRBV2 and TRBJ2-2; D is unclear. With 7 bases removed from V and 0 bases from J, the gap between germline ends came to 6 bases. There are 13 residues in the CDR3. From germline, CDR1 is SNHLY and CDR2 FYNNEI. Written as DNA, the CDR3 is TGTGCCAGCATTGAGACGAACACCGGGGAGCTGTTTTTT. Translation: CASIETNTGELFF. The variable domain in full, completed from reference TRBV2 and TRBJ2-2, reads EPEVTQTPSHQVTQMGQEVILRCVPISNHLYFYWYRQILGQKVEFLVSFYNNEISEKSEIFDDQFSVERPDGSNFTLKIRSTKLEDSAMYFCASIETNTGELFFGEGSRLTVL.

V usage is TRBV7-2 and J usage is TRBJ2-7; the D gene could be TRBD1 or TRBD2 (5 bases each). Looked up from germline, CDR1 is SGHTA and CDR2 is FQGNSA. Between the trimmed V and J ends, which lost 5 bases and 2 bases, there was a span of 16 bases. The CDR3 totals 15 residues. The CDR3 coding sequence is TGTGCCAGCAGCCCCTATGTTGGGGGTACCTACGAGCAGTACTTC. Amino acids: CASSPYVGGTYEQYF.

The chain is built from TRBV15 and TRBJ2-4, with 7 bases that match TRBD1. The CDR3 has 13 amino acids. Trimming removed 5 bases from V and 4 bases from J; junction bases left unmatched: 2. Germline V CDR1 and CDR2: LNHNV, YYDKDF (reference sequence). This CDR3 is CATSGGQKNIQYF. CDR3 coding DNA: TGTGCCACCAGCGGGGGACAGAAAAACATTCAGTACTTC.

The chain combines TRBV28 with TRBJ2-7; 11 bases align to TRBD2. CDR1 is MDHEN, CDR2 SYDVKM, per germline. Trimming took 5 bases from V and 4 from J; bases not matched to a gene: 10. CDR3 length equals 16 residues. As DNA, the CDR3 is TGTGCCAGCAGTGAATCCACTAGCGGGAGCTGGTACGAGCAGTACTTC. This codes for CASSESTSGSWYEQYF.

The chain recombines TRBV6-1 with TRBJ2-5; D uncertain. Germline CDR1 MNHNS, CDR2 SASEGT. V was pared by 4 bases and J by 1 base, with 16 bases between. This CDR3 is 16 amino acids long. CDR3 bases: TGTGCCAGCAGTGTAACGTTGGGCCCCCGCCAAGAGACCCAGTACTTC. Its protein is CASSVTLGPRQETQYF.

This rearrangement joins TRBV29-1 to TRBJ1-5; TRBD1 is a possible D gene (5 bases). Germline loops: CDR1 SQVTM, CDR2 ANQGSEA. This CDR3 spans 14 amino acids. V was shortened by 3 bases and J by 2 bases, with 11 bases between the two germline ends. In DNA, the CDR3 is TGCAGCGTTGAGAAGGACAATGGCAATCAGCCCCAGCATTTT. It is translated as CSVEKDNGNQPQHF.

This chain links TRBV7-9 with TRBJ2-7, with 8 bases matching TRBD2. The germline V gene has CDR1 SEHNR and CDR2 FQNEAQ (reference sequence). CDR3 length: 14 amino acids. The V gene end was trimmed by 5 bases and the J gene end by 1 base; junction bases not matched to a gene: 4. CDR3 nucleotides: TGTGCCAGCAGCCGGGAGGGGCTGTCCTACGAGCAGTACTTC. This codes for CASSREGLSYEQYF.